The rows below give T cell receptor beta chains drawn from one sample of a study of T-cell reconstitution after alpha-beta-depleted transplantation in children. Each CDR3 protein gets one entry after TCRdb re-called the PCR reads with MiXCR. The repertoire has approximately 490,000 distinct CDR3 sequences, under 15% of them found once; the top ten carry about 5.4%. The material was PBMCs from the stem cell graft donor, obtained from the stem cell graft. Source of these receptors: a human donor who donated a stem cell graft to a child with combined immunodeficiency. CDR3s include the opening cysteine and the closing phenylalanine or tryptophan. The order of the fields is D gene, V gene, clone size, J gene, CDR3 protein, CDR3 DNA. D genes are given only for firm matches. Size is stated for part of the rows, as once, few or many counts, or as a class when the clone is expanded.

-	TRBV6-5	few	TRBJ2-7	CASSYSRGKIGPSYEQYF	TGTGCCAGCAGTTACTCAAGGGGAAAAATAGGACCCTCCTACGAGCAGTACTTC
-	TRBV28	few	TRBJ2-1	CASSHPANEQFF	TGTGCCAGCAGCCACCCAGCAAATGAGCAGTTCTTC
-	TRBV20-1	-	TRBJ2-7	CSARSAVSYEQYF	TGCAGTGCCAGGTCCGCGGTCTCCTACGAGCAGTACTTC
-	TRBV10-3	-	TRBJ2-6	CAISEQATGANVLTF	TGTGCCATCAGTGAACAGGCGACTGGGGCCAACGTCCTGACTTTC
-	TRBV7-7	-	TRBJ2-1	CASSPSWGEQFF	TGTGCTAGCAGCCCTTCCTGGGGTGAGCAGTTCTTC
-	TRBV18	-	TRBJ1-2	CASSEDTRNGYTF	TGTGCCAGCTCAGAGGACACACGGAATGGCTACACCTTC
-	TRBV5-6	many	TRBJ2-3	CASSDPRKLSTDTQYF	TGTGCCAGCAGCGACCCACGGAAATTGAGCACAGATACGCAGTATTTT
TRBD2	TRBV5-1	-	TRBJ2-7	CASSPRGTRYEQYF	TGCGCCAGCAGCCCGCGGGGGACCCGCTACGAGCAGTACTTC
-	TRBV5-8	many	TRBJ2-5	CASSLETQYF	TGTGCCAGCAGCTTGGAGACCCAGTACTTC
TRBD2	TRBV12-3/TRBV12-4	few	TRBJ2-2	CASSARLAGGPNTGELFF	TGTGCCAGCAGTGCACGACTAGCGGGGGGGCCTAATACCGGGGAGCTGTTTTTT
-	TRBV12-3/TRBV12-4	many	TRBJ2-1	CASSLGARTVTYNEQFF	TGTGCCAGCAGTTTGGGGGCCCGGACAGTGACCTACAATGAGCAGTTCTTC
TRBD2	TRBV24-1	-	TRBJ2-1	CATSEGLDDEQFF	TGTGCCACCAGTGAGGGACTAGACGATGAGCAGTTCTTC
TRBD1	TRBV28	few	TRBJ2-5	CASSLWGTGSQYQETQYF	TGTGCCAGCAGTTTATGGGGGACAGGATCTCAGTACCAAGAGACCCAGTACTTC
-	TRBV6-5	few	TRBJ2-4	CASSPGVSPKNIQYF	TGTGCCAGCAGCCCAGGTGTAAGCCCAAAAAACATTCAGTACTTC
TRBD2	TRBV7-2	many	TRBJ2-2	CASSMTSANTGELFF	TGTGCCAGCAGCATGACTAGCGCTAACACCGGGGAGCTGTTTTTT
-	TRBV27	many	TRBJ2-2	CASSVILAGELFF	TGTGCCAGCAGTGTTATTCTCGCCGGGGAGCTGTTTTTT
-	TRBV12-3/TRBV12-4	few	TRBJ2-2	CASSPLELSNTGELFF	TGTGCCAGCAGTCCACTAGAGCTATCGAACACCGGGGAGCTGTTTTTT
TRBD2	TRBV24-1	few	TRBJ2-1	CATSDSVAGSSYNEQFF	TGTGCCACCAGTGATTCCGTAGCGGGGAGCTCCTACAATGAGCAGTTCTTC
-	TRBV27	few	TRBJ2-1	CASSTGGGPLNEQFF	TGTGCCAGCAGTACCGGGGGAGGTCCCCTCAATGAGCAGTTCTTC
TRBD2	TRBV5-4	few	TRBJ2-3	CASSQPGGLGDTQYF	TGTGCCAGCAGCCAACCGGGGGGGCTAGGAGATACGCAGTATTTT
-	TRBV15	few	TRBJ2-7	CATSRDESGQYF	TGTGCCACCAGCAGAGACGAGTCTGGGCAGTACTTC
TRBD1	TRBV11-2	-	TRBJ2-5	CASSLDGTGLGETQYF	TGTGCCAGCAGCTTAGACGGGACAGGGTTAGGGGAGACCCAGTACTTC
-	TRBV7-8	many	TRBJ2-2	CASSPLSGTGELFF	TGTGCCAGCAGCCCCCTGAGTGGCACCGGGGAGCTGTTTTTT
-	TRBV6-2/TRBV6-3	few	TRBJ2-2	CASSYTPGLALERTGELFF	TGTGCCAGCAGTTACACGCCCGGACTGGCCTTAGAGCGGACCGGGGAGCTGTTTTTT
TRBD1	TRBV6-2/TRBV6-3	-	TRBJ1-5	CASSYRGLVSSNQPQHF	TGTGCCAGCAGTTATAGGGGGCTGGTTTCTAGCAATCAGCCCCAGCATTTT
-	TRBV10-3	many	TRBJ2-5	CAISEIVRSTTQYF	TGTGCCATCAGTGAGATCGTTAGATCGACGACCCAGTACTTC
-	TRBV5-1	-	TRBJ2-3	CASSFSGGGRADTQYF	TGCGCCAGCAGCTTTTCTGGGGGAGGACGCGCAGATACGCAGTATTTT